The 23 T cell receptor beta chains given below trace back to one sample, sequenced in a study of blood T cell repertoires in COVID-19. Produced via immunoSEQ multiplex PCR; TCRdb's table is partial and in-frame only. The table lists 190,000 or so clones, around 90% of them singletons. The sample taken for sequencing was peripheral blood. The receptors shown here come from a man aged 35-49 years with active or convalescent COVID-19.

The chain combines TRBV18 with TRBJ1-2; 9 bases are shared with TRBD1. Germline loops: CDR1 KGHSH, CDR2 LQKENI. Trimming at V came to 4 bases and at J to 6 bases, leaving 9 bases not matched to a gene. The CDR3 is made up of 15 amino acids. The CDR3 here is CASSLQTGTGHGYTF. DNA of the CDR3: TGTGCCAGCTCACTACAAACCGGGACAGGGCATGGCTACACCTTC. Filled out from reference TRBV18 and TRBJ1-2, the complete variable domain reads NAGVMQNPRHLVRRRGQEARLRCSPMKGHSHVYWYRQLPEEGLKFMVYLQKENIIDESGMPKERFSAEFPKEGPSILRIQQVVRGDSAAYFCASSLQTGTGHGYTFGSGTRLTVV.

The V call is TRBV9, the J call TRBJ2-3, with 10 bases lining up with TRBD2. Germline CDR1 reads SGDLS; CDR2 reads YYNGEE. V gave up 4 bases and J gave up 2 bases; unmatched junction bases: 7. This CDR3 comprises 16 residues. The CDR3 bases are TGTGCCAGCAGCCCTATAGCGGGGGGCCTCACAGATACGCAGTATTTT. The encoded protein is CASSPIAGGLTDTQYF.

The chain couples TRBV6-6 to TRBJ2-2, with D possibly being TRBD2 (6 bases). CDR3 length equals 15 residues. CDR1 MNHNY and CDR2 SVGAGI come from the germline V gene (reference sequence). V was shortened by 6 bases and J by 0 bases, with 11 bases between the two germline ends. The CDR3 loop reads CASSPGLSNTGELFF. As DNA, the CDR3 is TGTGCCAGCAGCCCTGGACTATCGAACACCGGGGAGCTGTTTTTT.

The chain joins TRBV27 to TRBJ2-5; no clear D gene. The CDR3 covers 14 residues. Germline assignment: CDR1 MNHEY and CDR2 SMNVEV (reference sequence). Between the trimmed V and J ends, which lost 2 bases and 4 bases, there was a span of 11 bases. CDR3 residues: CASSLTTNLETQYF. The DNA of the CDR3 is TGTGCCAGCAGTTTAACGACAAATTTAGAGACCCAGTACTTC.

This chain connects TRBV11-2 to TRBJ1-5; TRBD1 agrees at 11 bases. CDR3 length: 14 amino acids. V dropped 4 bases and J dropped 7; count of bases not matched to a gene: 3. Germline V lookup: CDR1 SGHAT, CDR2 FQNNGV. CDR3 protein: CASSYGTGGQPQHF. CDR3 DNA sequence: TGTGCCAGCAGCTACGGGACAGGGGGGCAGCCCCAGCATTTT.

The chain recombines TRBV29-1 with TRBJ1-3; perhaps TRBD1 as D (6 bases). Trimming removed 1 base from V and 3 bases from J, with 10 bases in between. The V gene's germline CDR1 is SQVTM and CDR2 ANQGSEA. The CDR3 spans 14 residues. The CDR3 loop is CSVEAGGYGNTIYF. The CDR3 DNA is TGCAGCGTTGAAGCGGGGGGCTATGGAAACACCATATATTTT.

This chain uses TRBV19 with TRBJ1-2; 7 bases agree with TRBD1. The CDR3 has 17 amino acids. The germline gives CDR1 LNHDA, CDR2 SQIVND (reference sequence). The trim removed 2 bases at V and 3 bases at J, leaving 12 bases unmatched. The DNA of the CDR3 is TGTGCCAGTAGTATATTAACACCGCCCAGGGGGTACTATGGCTACACCTTC. Translated, it gives CASSILTPPRGYYGYTF.

This clone was observed once. The chain links TRBV28 to TRBJ1-3, with D tentatively TRBD1 (5 bases). The CDR3 is 16 residues long. The germline V and J ends were trimmed by 6 bases and 2 bases, with 17 bases remaining between them. The V gene's germline CDR1 is MDHEN and CDR2 SYDVKM. The chain's CDR3 is CASSPPRGSAGNTIYF. The CDR3 DNA reads TGTGCCAGCAGCCCACCGCGGGGGTCAGCTGGAAACACCATATATTTT.

This chain connects TRBV28 to TRBJ1-1; D is undetermined. This CDR3 is built from 11 residues. The V and J ends lost 7 bases and 7 bases respectively, with 10 bases between them. Germline V gene lookup returns CDR1 MDHEN and CDR2 SYDVKM. CDR3 nucleotides: TGTGCCAGCACCCAAGCTCGTGAAGCTTTCTTT. Translation gives CASTQAREAFF. Full variable domain (missing parts from reference TRBV28 and TRBJ1-1): DVKVTQSSRYLVKRTGEKVFLECVQDMDHENMFWYRQDPGLGLRLIYFSYDVKMKEKGDIPEGYSVSREKKERFSLILESASTNQTSMYLCASTQAREAFFGQGTRLTVV.

The genes are TRBV5-1 and TRBJ2-5; tentative D call: TRBD1 (6 bases). Trimming took off 2 bases at V and 3 bases at J, with 11 bases between the two ends. Looked up from germline, CDR1 is SGHRS and CDR2 is YFSETQ. CDR3 length: 14 amino acids. In nucleotides, the CDR3 is TGCGCCAGCAGCTTAGACAGGTGGGAAGAGACCCAGTACTTC. Its protein is CASSLDRWEETQYF.

The chain has TRBV2 and TRBJ1-3; 7 nucleotides align to TRBD1. The CDR3 runs 13 residues. After removal of 5 bases from V and 4 bases from J, the junction contained 2 bases not matched to a gene. Germline CDR1 reads SNHLY; CDR2 reads FYNNEI. The CDR3 sequence is CASSLGQGNTIYF. In DNA form, the CDR3 reads TGTGCCAGCAGTCTGGGACAGGGAAACACCATATATTTT.

The genes are TRBV2 and TRBJ2-7; 11 nucleotides line up with TRBD2. The CDR3 is 15 amino acids. CDR1 is SNHLY and CDR2 is FYNNEI in the germline V gene. The junction had 4 bases not matched to a gene; V was cut back by 6 bases and J by 0 bases. CDR3 residues: CASRVLAGDSYEQYF. CDR3 DNA: TGTGCCAGCAGGGTACTAGCGGGGGACTCCTACGAGCAGTACTTC.

The genes are TRBV30 and TRBJ2-5, with 12 bases that match TRBD2. The CDR3 contains 14 residues. Per germline, CDR1 GTSNPN and CDR2 SVGIG (reference sequence). Trimming took 6 bases from V and 5 from J; bases not matched to a gene: 7. CDR3 protein: CACTSGGILETQYF. CDR3 DNA: TGTGCCTGTACTAGCGGGGGGATTTTGGAGACCCAGTACTTC. The full variable domain, rest sourced from reference TRBV30 and TRBJ2-5, is SQTIHQWPATLVQPVGSPLSLECTVEGTSNPNLYWYRQAAGRGLQLLFYSVGIGQISSEVPQNLSASRPQDRQFILSSKKLLLSDSGFYLCACTSGGILETQYFGPGTRLLVL.

This clone has a single count. The chain combines TRBV24-1 with TRBJ1-5, with TRBD1 matching 7 bases. This CDR3 is built from 16 residues. Germline-derived CDR1 and CDR2 are KGHDR and SFDVKD. J lost 3 bases, V lost 5 bases, and 9 bases had no gene match. CDR3 bases: TGTGCCACCAGTGGACAGGGAGAAAGTGTCAATCAGCCCCAGCATTTT. It encodes CATSGQGESVNQPQHF.

The gene calls are TRBV7-6 and TRBJ1-3; TRBD1 might be the D (5 bases). CDR1 and CDR2 from the germline V gene are SGHVS and FNYEAQ. V dropped 0 bases and J dropped 1 base, with 10 bases sitting between them. CDR3 length equals 16 residues. The chain's CDR3 is CASSLAVPGSGNTIYF. The CDR3 region has the DNA TGTGCCAGCAGCTTAGCTGTTCCAGGGTCTGGAAACACCATATATTTT.

V usage is TRBV3-1 (or the pseudogene TRBV3-2) and J usage is TRBJ2-3, with a weak D call TRBD1 (6 bases). Germline CDR1 is LGHDT and CDR2 is YNNKEL (reference sequence). This CDR3 comprises 14 residues. Trimming removed 4 bases at V and 3 bases at J, with 11 bases between. CDR3 in amino acids: CASSLAGQTDTQYF. CDR3 in DNA: TGTGCCAGCAGCCTAGCAGGACAGACAGATACGCAGTATTTT.

This chain links TRBV19 with TRBJ1-5; 9 bases align to TRBD1. Looked up from germline, CDR1 is LNHDA and CDR2 is SQIVND (reference sequence). This CDR3 has 20 amino acids. V lost 3 bases, J lost 0 bases, and 15 bases stayed unmatched. The CDR3 is CASSISPTGGKLYSNQPQHF. DNA of the CDR3: TGTGCCAGTAGTATTTCACCGACAGGGGGGAAACTTTATAGCAATCAGCCCCAGCATTTT.

The chain couples TRBV28 to TRBJ2-1, with D unresolved. Germline V lookup: CDR1 MDHEN, CDR2 SYDVKM. The CDR3 extends over 14 amino acids. Trimming shortened V by 3 bases and J by 0 bases, and 6 bases separated the two germline ends. The CDR3 reads CASSFGSSYNEQFF. CDR3 nucleotides: TGTGCCAGCAGTTTCGGTAGCTCCTACAATGAGCAGTTCTTC.

V and J are TRBV2 and TRBJ1-5, with TRBD1 as a possible D gene (5 bases). This CDR3 has 15 amino acids. Between the trimmed V and J ends, which lost 7 bases and 0 bases, there was a span of 13 bases. CDR1 is SNHLY, CDR2 FYNNEI, per germline. CDR3 in amino acids: CASKGTDYSNQPQHF. For the CDR3, the DNA is TGTGCCAGCAAGGGGACGGACTATAGCAATCAGCCCCAGCATTTT.

The V call is TRBV11-2, the J call TRBJ2-1, with D perhaps TRBD1 (6 bases). V lost 5 bases to trimming and J lost 6 bases, with 17 bases between them. CDR3 size: 15 residues. CDR1 is SGHAT and CDR2 is FQNNGV in the germline V gene. CDR3 in DNA: TGTGCCAGCAGCCACCGACACAGGGTTTCCAATGAGCAGTTCTTC. Translating it yields CASSHRHRVSNEQFF.

As for this clone: The sample carries other DNA sequences with the same CDR3. The rearrangement uses TRBV12-5 and TRBJ2-6; D gene ambiguous. The CDR3 totals 14 residues. Germline V lookup: CDR1 LGHNT, CDR2 FRNRAP. Trimming removed 5 bases at V and 2 bases at J, with 7 bases between. CDR3 loop: CASGLPAGANVLTF. CDR3 coding DNA: TGTGCTAGTGGTCTGCCGGCTGGGGCCAACGTCCTGACTTTC.

The chain recombines TRBV5-6 with TRBJ1-2; no clear D. This CDR3 has 11 amino acids. V shed 4 bases and J shed 7 bases, with 8 bases lying between them. The germline V gene has CDR1 SGHDT and CDR2 YYEEEE. In DNA, the CDR3 is TGTGCCAGCAGCGGAGATAGTGGCTACACCTTC. It codes for CASSGDSGYTF.

V is TRBV7-9 and J is TRBJ1-6, with D unresolved. This CDR3 is 13 amino acids long. Per the germline V gene, CDR1 is SEHNR and CDR2 is FQNEAQ (reference sequence). V dropped 0 bases and J dropped 7 bases, with 4 bases sitting between them. DNA for the CDR3: TGTGCCAGCAGCTTAGCCCTAAATTCACCCCTCCACTTT. Amino acid sequence: CASSLALNSPLHF.